This T cell receptor (beta chain) was observed in a study of blood T cell repertoires in COVID-19. Study background: There were acute and convalescent COVID-19 samples, and they came from the United States, Italy and Spain. Sources were T cells, B-cell-depleted T cells, or PBMCs; the material itself was cDNA or gDNA.

As processed by the authors: Estimates of nucleated cell counts were drawn from the amplification of reference gene primers. Sequenced by immunoSEQ multiplex PCR; TCRdb stores in-frame clones only, minus some. That table furnishes V, J and clone size, whereas the DNA furnished D and trimming. The top ten hold approximately 6.6% of the sample, which has under 150,000 clones, about four fifths seen once. J lost 0 bases, V lost 3 bases, and 9 bases had no gene match. The CDR3 runs 18 residues. Looked up from germline, CDR1 is SGHTA and CDR2 is FQGNSA. The chain recombines TRBV7-2 with TRBJ2-1; the match to TRBD2 covers 9 bases. This receptor was obtained from a human donor in a cohort sampled during active COVID-19. Sequenced: peripheral blood. DNA of the CDR3: TGTGCCAGCAGCTTTAGGCCTAGCGGGGCCGTCTCCTACAATGAGCAGTTCTTC. Translated: CASSFRPSGAVSYNEQFF.